One sample yielded the 32 T cell receptor beta chains listed below, sequenced in a study of PD-L1 blockade in urothelial cancer (dated by TCRdb to 2016 to 2017). This specimen's time point label, per the study, means: peripheral blood 6 weeks after treatment start. Receptor amplification or capture employed the immunoSEQ multiplex PCR assay. TCRdb's version of the immuneACCESS table is confined to in-frame rearrangements and falls short of the full clone set. An unresolved V gene accounts for under half of the shortfall where checked; the remainder is of unknown origin. A total of approximately 93,000 clones appear in this sample, roughly 85% of them only once. The biggest ten clones account for 8.4% of the sample. The sequencing used PBMCs, collected around atezolizumab (anti-PD-L1) treatment. The receptor source for this set is a man in his 70s with urothelial cancer.

V is TRBV6-5 and J is TRBJ2-7; D perhaps matches TRBD1 (5 bases). Trimming removed 6 bases from V and 2 bases from J, with 17 bases in between. CDR1 and CDR2 (germline): MNHEY, SVGAGI. The CDR3 consists of 15 residues. DNA for the CDR3: TGTGCCAGCAGCTTAGAGGACACTACCCCCTACGAGCAGTACTTC. Amino acid sequence: CASSLEDTTPYEQYF.

CDR3 in DNA: TGTGCCAGCAGTGATGCTTCGGCGGGGGGCTTAGAGACCCAGTACTTC. It encodes CASSDASAGGLETQYF. V and J are TRBV2 and TRBJ2-5, with 8 positions matching TRBD2. The germline gives CDR1 SNHLY, CDR2 FYNNEI. V lost 3 bases to trimming and J lost 4 bases; unmatched junction nucleotides: 10. The CDR3 totals 16 residues.

The J gene is TRBJ1-5, the V gene TRBV5-5; TRBD1 agrees at 8 bases. This CDR3 spans 16 amino acids. The germline V gene has CDR1 SGHKS and CDR2 YYEKEE (reference sequence). With 1 base clipped from V and 6 bases from J, the junction kept 9 bases outside the gene matches. The CDR3 is CASSLNRGIGIQPQHF. DNA of the CDR3: TGTGCCAGCAGCTTGAACAGGGGGATCGGCATTCAGCCCCAGCATTTT.

This clone showed up just once. The chain uses TRBV7-2 and TRBJ2-1; 8 bases fit TRBD2. V gave up 0 bases and J gave up 6 bases; unmatched junction bases: 4. Germline loops: CDR1 SGHTA, CDR2 FQGNSA. The CDR3 spans 15 residues. The DNA of the CDR3 is TGTGCCAGCAGCTTAGCCAGCGGGAGTGGCAATGAGCAGTTCTTC. Protein product: CASSLASGSGNEQFF. Full variable domain (missing parts from reference TRBV7-2 and TRBJ2-1): GAGVSQSPSNKVTEKGKDVELRCDPISGHTALYWYRQSLGQGLEFLIYFQGNSAPDKSGLPSDRFSAERTGGSVSTLTIQRTQQEDSAVYLCASSLASGSGNEQFFGPGTRLTVL.

The chain carries TRBV19 and TRBJ2-7, with D hard to call. Trimming left V 5 bases short and J 0 bases short, with 8 bases between. CDR1 is LNHDA and CDR2 is SQIVND in the germline V gene (reference sequence). The CDR3 covers 13 residues. This chain's CDR3 is CASSVRNSYEQYF. The DNA for the CDR3 is TGTGCCAGTAGTGTCAGGAACTCCTACGAGCAGTACTTC.

This chain links TRBV5-4 with TRBJ1-1, with 7 nucleotides matching TRBD1. The V segment lost 2 bases and the J segment 7 bases; nucleotides outside the gene matches: 2. This CDR3 region has 12 residues. In germline, CDR1 is SGHNT, CDR2 YYREEE (reference sequence). The CDR3 DNA reads TGTGCCAGCAGCTTCAGGGGGTATGAAGCTTTCTTT. The encoded protein is CASSFRGYEAFF.

The rearrangement uses TRBV7-9 and TRBJ1-2; no reliable D call. The CDR3 is made up of 13 amino acids. Trimming pared 5 bases from V and 3 bases from J, leaving 10 bases between. Germline V gene sequence: CDR1 SEHNR, CDR2 FQNEAQ (reference sequence). CDR3 in DNA: TGTGCCAGCAGCCCCTTCGGGGACTATGGCTACACCTTC. Its translation is CASSPFGDYGYTF.

This clone was recorded a few times. The V and J genes are TRBV7-2 and TRBJ2-7, with D tentatively TRBD2 (6 bases). Trimming removed 7 bases from V and 3 bases from J, with 19 bases in between. CDR3 size: 15 residues. Germline loops: CDR1 SGHTA, CDR2 FQGNSA. The CDR3 spells CASTMGGTSLYEQYF. The CDR3 nucleotides read TGTGCCAGCACCATGGGCGGGACCTCCCTCTACGAGCAGTACTTC.

This clone was seen only once. At one boundary the junction diverges from the germline segment, which might be a read error. This chain connects TRBV28 to TRBJ2-5; 16 nucleotides line up with TRBD2. Looked up from germline, CDR1 is MDHEN and CDR2 is SYDVKM. This CDR3 has 18 amino acids. The chain's CDR3 is CASRLSPGLAGGPKTQYF. The CDR3 region has the DNA TGTGCCAGCAGGTTATCGCCGGGACTAGCGGGAGGGCCGAAGACCCAGTACTTC. Filled out from reference TRBV28 and TRBJ2-5, the complete variable domain reads DVKVTQSSRYLVKRTGEKVFLECVQDMDHENMFWYRQDPGLGLRLIYFSYDVKMKEKGDIPEGYSVSREKKERFSLILESASTNQTSMYLCASRLSPGLAGGPKTQYFGPGTRLLVL.

The chain combines TRBV6-5 with TRBJ2-2, with 7 bases lining up with TRBD2. This CDR3 comprises 12 residues. Trimming cost V 6 bases and J 5 bases; bases outside gene matches: 0. Germline V gene data show CDR1 as MNHEY and CDR2 as SVGAGI. DNA for the CDR3: TGTGCCAGCAGGCGGGAGACCGGGGAGCTGTTTTTT. Its protein product is CASRRETGELFF.

The rearrangement uses TRBV5-4 and TRBJ1-1; tentative D call: TRBD1 (5 bases). This CDR3 contains 16 residues. Germline assignment: CDR1 SGHNT and CDR2 YYREEE (reference sequence). V gave up 0 bases and J gave up 4 bases, with 16 bases separating them. CDR3 amino acids: CASSLGQTGMGTEAFF. For the CDR3, the DNA is TGTGCCAGCAGCTTGGGACAGACTGGGATGGGCACTGAAGCTTTCTTT.

The genes are TRBV6-6 and TRBJ1-2, with TRBD1 matching 7 bases. The CDR3 has 15 residues. Germline CDR1 reads MNHNY; CDR2 reads SVGAGI (reference sequence). With V trimmed by 2 bases and J by 3 bases, 6 bases remained unmatched. CDR3 bases: TGTGCCAGCAGTTACGCGCAAGGACAGGACTATGGCTACACCTTC. It is translated as CASSYAQGQDYGYTF.

The chain employs TRBV6-6 and TRBJ2-1; TRBD1 matches at 10 bases. CDR1 and CDR2 from the germline V gene are MNHNY and SVGAGI (reference sequence). The J segment lost 9 bases and the V segment lost 6 bases, leaving 8 bases of the junction unmatched. The CDR3 is 14 amino acids. The CDR3 nucleotides read TGTGCCAGCAGATCGACAGGGGGCTCCGGTGAGCAGTTCTTC. Protein: CASRSTGGSGEQFF.

This chain links TRBV6-1 with TRBJ2-5; 8 nucleotides line up with TRBD2. The CDR3 covers 14 residues. In germline, CDR1 is MNHNS, CDR2 SASEGT. The J segment lost 5 bases and the V segment lost 5 bases, leaving 7 bases of the junction unmatched. Here the CDR3 DNA reads TGTGCCAGCAGTAGCGGGGGCGTAGGTGAGACCCAGTACTTC. This codes for CASSSGGVGETQYF.

The rearrangement joins TRBV5-1 to TRBJ1-6; D is ambiguous. This CDR3 has 14 amino acids. V was clipped by 0 bases and J by 7 bases, with 8 bases between them. The V gene's germline CDR1 is SGHRS and CDR2 YFSETQ. CDR3 loop: CASSLASGNSPLHF. The DNA for the CDR3 is TGCGCCAGCAGCTTGGCCAGCGGCAATTCACCCCTCCACTTT.

The chain combines TRBV5-1 with TRBJ1-5; D not resolved. The CDR3 runs 15 residues. The V gene's germline CDR1 is SGHRS and CDR2 YFSETQ. V was cut by 5 bases and J by 2 bases, with 14 bases left in between. The CDR3 reads CASSPSGTGNQPQHF. In DNA form, the CDR3 reads TGCGCCAGCAGTCCCTCAGGTACAGGCAATCAGCCCCAGCATTTT.

This clone showed up just once. In DNA, the CDR3 is TGTGCCAGCAGCTTCCGACTAGCGGGTGGAGATACGCAGTATTTT. Translated: CASSFRLAGGDTQYF. The J gene is TRBJ2-3, the V gene TRBV5-6; the match to TRBD2 covers 10 bases. V gave up 2 bases and J gave up 5 bases; unmatched junction bases: 5. This CDR3 has 15 residues. Germline CDR1 reads SGHDT; CDR2 reads YYEEEE.

The CDR3 DNA is TGCGCCAGCAGCCAAGCACTCCCAGGGGCTAGCGGGGATTACAATGAGCAGTTCTTC. This translates into CASSQALPGASGDYNEQFF. The V and J genes are TRBV4-1 and TRBJ2-1; 9 positions match TRBD2. With 1 base clipped from V and 4 bases from J, the junction kept 14 bases outside the gene matches. The CDR3 is made up of 19 amino acids. The germline CDR1 and CDR2 sequences are MGHRA and YSYEKL.

This CDR3 reads CASSFGGENYEQYF. CDR3 DNA: TGTGCCAGCAGCTTCGGCGGGGAAAACTACGAGCAGTACTTC. V is TRBV7-9 and J is TRBJ2-7; TRBD2 might be the D (6 bases). This CDR3 has 14 amino acids. Germline V gene sequence: CDR1 SEHNR, CDR2 FQNEAQ (reference sequence). Trimming shortened V by 3 bases and J by 3 bases, and 12 bases separated the two germline ends. The whole variable domain, filled in from reference TRBV7-9 and TRBJ2-7, reads DTGVSQNPRHKITKRGQNVTFRCDPISEHNRLYWYRQTLGQGPEFLTYFQNEAQLEKSRLLSDRFSAERPKGSFSTLEIQRTEQGDSAMYLCASSFGGENYEQYFGPGTRLTVT.

Concerning this clone: The identical CDR3 is also encoded by other nucleotide sequences in the sample. The rearrangement uses TRBV7-9 and TRBJ2-4; 9 bases are shared with TRBD1. Germline CDR1 SEHNR, CDR2 FQNEAQ (reference sequence). CDR3 size: 14 residues. V lost 5 bases, J lost 7 bases, and 6 bases stayed unmatched. The DNA for the CDR3 is TGTGCCAGCAGCGAGACAGGGGGGCACAACATTCAGTACTTC. Its translation is CASSETGGHNIQYF.

The V call is TRBV19, the J call TRBJ1-1; 7 nucleotides line up with TRBD1. CDR1 and CDR2 from the germline V gene are LNHDA and SQIVND (reference sequence). This CDR3 spans 13 amino acids. J gave up 7 bases and V 5 bases, and 7 bases lay outside the gene matches. The CDR3 here is CASSSQGGVEAFF. As DNA, the CDR3 is TGTGCCAGTAGTTCGCAGGGGGGTGTTGAAGCTTTCTTT. Full variable domain (remainder filled in from reference TRBV19 and TRBJ1-1): DGGITQSPKYLFRKEGQNVTLSCEQNLNHDAMYWYRQDPGQGLRLIYYSQIVNDFQKGDIAEGYSVSREKKESFPLTVTSAQKNPTAFYLCASSSQGGVEAFFGQGTRLTVV.

The chain couples TRBV2 to TRBJ1-1; the D is unclear. Per germline, CDR1 SNHLY and CDR2 FYNNEI. Trimming took off 3 bases at V and 4 bases at J, with 9 bases between the two ends. This CDR3 contains 13 residues. CDR3 DNA: TGTGCCAGCAGTGACGGGGTCTCCACTGAAGCTTTCTTT. This translates into CASSDGVSTEAFF.

J is TRBJ1-2 and V is TRBV6-5, with D possibly matching TRBD1 (6 bases). Trimming cost V 5 bases and J 7 bases, with 17 bases left between them. Per the germline V gene, CDR1 is MNHEY and CDR2 is SVGAGI. The CDR3 runs 14 residues. CDR3 region: CASSVQGGESGYTF. The CDR3 bases are TGTGCCAGCAGTGTACAGGGAGGGGAGAGTGGCTACACCTTC.

The chain joins TRBV30 to TRBJ2-5; D possibly corresponds to TRBD1 (5 bases). This CDR3 is 12 amino acids long. V was cut by 3 bases and J by 5 bases, with 10 bases left in between. The germline V gene has CDR1 GTSNPN and CDR2 SVGIG (reference sequence). This CDR3 reads CAWRDSGETQYF. The CDR3, as DNA: TGTGCCTGGAGAGACTCAGGGGAGACCCAGTACTTC.

V gene TRBV15 combines with J gene TRBJ1-5; D is ambiguous. The CDR3 runs to 13 residues. Trimming removed 0 bases from V and 4 bases from J, with 4 bases in between. Per germline, CDR1 LNHNV and CDR2 YYDKDF (reference sequence). The CDR3 DNA follows: TGTGCCACCAGCAGAGATCATAATCAGCCCCAGCATTTT. The encoded protein is CATSRDHNQPQHF.

The chain is built from TRBV19 and TRBJ2-5, with D hard to call. This CDR3 is 12 amino acids long. The germline CDR1 and CDR2 sequences are LNHDA and SQIVND (reference sequence). V was cut by 5 bases and J by 5 bases, with 9 bases left in between. This chain's CDR3 is CASSVLGETQYF. The CDR3 DNA reads TGTGCCAGTAGTGTACTCGGTGAGACCCAGTACTTC.

V gene TRBV10-3 combines with J gene TRBJ2-3; 14 nucleotides match TRBD2. V dropped 7 bases and J dropped 5; count of bases not matched to a gene: 5. Germline CDR1 ENHRY, CDR2 SYGVKD. The CDR3 sequence is 15 residues long. This chain's CDR3 is CAIMGLAGVGDTQYF. The CDR3 coding sequence is TGTGCCATCATGGGACTAGCGGGAGTTGGAGATACGCAGTATTTT.

In its sample, this clone was seen once. The V gene is TRBV5-1, the J gene TRBJ1-2; no definite D call. This CDR3 has 14 amino acids. The germline gives CDR1 SGHRS, CDR2 YFSETQ. Trimming left V 0 bases short and J 7 bases short, with 13 bases between. CDR3 sequence (DNA): TGCGCCAGCAGCTTGGCGCCGGGAGAGGGTGGCTACACCTTC. It is translated as CASSLAPGEGGYTF. Based on the CDR3 plus reference TRBV5-1 and TRBJ1-2, the full variable domain is KAGVTQTPRYLIKTRGQQVTLSCSPISGHRSVSWYQQTPGQGLQFLFEYFSETQRNKGNFPGRFSGRQFSNSRSEMNVSTLELGDSALYLCASSLAPGEGGYTFGSGTRLTVV.

This clone was observed once. This chain connects TRBV9 to TRBJ2-7; D remains unclear. V gave up 0 bases and J gave up 0 bases, with 7 bases separating them. CDR3 length equals 14 residues. Germline CDR1 is SGDLS and CDR2 is YYNGEE. CDR3 nucleotide sequence: TGTGCCAGCAGCGTAGGTTGGAGCTCCTACGAGCAGTACTTC. This codes for CASSVGWSSYEQYF.

The chain joins TRBV15 to TRBJ1-6, with 7 bases lining up with TRBD1. The trim removed 0 bases at V and 10 bases at J, leaving 9 bases unmatched. The CDR3 covers 16 residues. Per germline, CDR1 LNHNV and CDR2 YYDKDF (reference sequence). The CDR3: CATSRDVEGAGSPLHF. CDR3 sequence (DNA): TGTGCCACCAGCAGAGATGTGGAGGGGGCAGGATCACCCCTCCACTTT.

This clone was seen a few times. V usage is TRBV6-5 and J usage is TRBJ1-6, with 8 bases lining up with TRBD1. V lost 5 bases to trimming and J lost 10 bases; unmatched junction nucleotides: 10. CDR1 MNHEY and CDR2 SVGAGI come from the germline V gene. The CDR3 is made up of 15 amino acids. CDR3 sequence reads: CASSLGQGGGSPLHF. CDR3 nucleotide sequence: TGTGCCAGCAGTCTAGGACAGGGAGGGGGATCACCCCTCCACTTT.

V and J are TRBV6-6 and TRBJ2-3, with 9 bases fitting TRBD1. The germline V gene has CDR1 MNHNY and CDR2 SVGAGI (reference sequence). The CDR3 has 15 residues. V dropped 6 bases and J dropped 1; count of bases not matched to a gene: 5. This chain's CDR3 is CASSRRTGGTDTQYF. The DNA for the CDR3 is TGTGCCAGCAGCCGACGGACAGGGGGCACAGATACGCAGTATTTT.